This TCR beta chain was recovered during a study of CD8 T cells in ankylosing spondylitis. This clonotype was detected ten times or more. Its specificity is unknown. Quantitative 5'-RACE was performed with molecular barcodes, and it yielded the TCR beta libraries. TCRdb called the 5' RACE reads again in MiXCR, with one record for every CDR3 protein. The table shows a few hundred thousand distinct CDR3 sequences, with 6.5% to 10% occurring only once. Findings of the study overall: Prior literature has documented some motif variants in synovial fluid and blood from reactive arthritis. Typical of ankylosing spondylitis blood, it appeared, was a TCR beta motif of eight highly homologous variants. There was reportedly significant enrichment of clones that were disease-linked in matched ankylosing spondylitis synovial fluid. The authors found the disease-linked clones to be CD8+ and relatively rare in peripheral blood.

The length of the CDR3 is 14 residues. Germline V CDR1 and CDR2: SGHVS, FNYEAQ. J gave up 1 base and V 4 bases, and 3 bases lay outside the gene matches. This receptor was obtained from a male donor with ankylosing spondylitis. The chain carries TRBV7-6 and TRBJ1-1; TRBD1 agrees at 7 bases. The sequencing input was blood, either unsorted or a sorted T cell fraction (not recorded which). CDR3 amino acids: CASSSNRGNTEAFF. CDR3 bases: TGTGCCAGCAGCTCGAACAGGGGGAACACTGAAGCTTTCTTT.